This is a list of T cell receptor beta chains from one sample in a study of OX40 agonist ivuxolimab in advanced cancers. Assay used: immunoSEQ multiplex PCR; TCRdb lists only in-frame clones, some missing. The table has about 79,000 clones, around 82% seen once. The sample in question was CD4+ or CD8+ T cells sorted from blood, obtained in a trial of the OX40 agonist ivuxolimab. These receptor sequences come from an adult with an advanced solid tumor such as melanoma, head and neck, liver or kidney cancer. Each CDR3 is given with its conserved first and last residue. Fields, in order: D gene, J gene, clone size, V gene, CDR3 DNA, CDR3 protein. D genes are given only for firm matches. The size entry is marked missing in some rows and otherwise reads once, few, many or a size class.

D gene: NA
J gene: TRBJ2-7
clone size: NA
V gene: TRBV13
CDR3 DNA: TGTGCCAGCAGCCCGACTTGGGGCTCCTTCTACGAGCAGTACTTC
CDR3 protein: CASSPTWGSFYEQYF

D gene: NA
J gene: TRBJ2-3
clone size: NA
V gene: TRBV19
CDR3 DNA: TGTGCCAGTAGTACCCCGGACGGGGAATTGGCGCAGTATTTT
CDR3 protein: CASSTPDGELAQYF

D gene: NA
J gene: TRBJ1-2
clone size: NA
V gene: TRBV5-1
CDR3 DNA: TGCGCCAGCAGCCCACAGGGATCTAACTATGGCTACACCTTC
CDR3 protein: CASSPQGSNYGYTF

D gene: TRBD1
J gene: TRBJ2-5
clone size: NA
V gene: TRBV15
CDR3 DNA: TGTGCCACCAGCAGAGATAAATTTGCGGGACAGGGGGGAGAGACCCAGTACTTC
CDR3 protein: CATSRDKFAGQGGETQYF

D gene: NA
J gene: TRBJ2-1
clone size: NA
V gene: TRBV7-3
CDR3 DNA: TGTGCCAGCAGCTTAAGACAGGACGGGGAGCAGTTCTTC
CDR3 protein: CASSLRQDGEQFF

D gene: NA
J gene: TRBJ2-1
clone size: once
V gene: TRBV7-2
CDR3 DNA: TGTGCCAGCAGCTTAGGGGGACGGGGGCAAACAGACAATGAGCAGTTCTTC
CDR3 protein: CASSLGGRGQTDNEQFF

D gene: NA
J gene: TRBJ2-3
clone size: NA
V gene: TRBV7-3
CDR3 DNA: TGTGCCAGCAGCTTAGGGGTGGAAGATACGCAGTATTTT
CDR3 protein: CASSLGVEDTQYF

D gene: NA
J gene: TRBJ2-7
clone size: NA
V gene: TRBV14
CDR3 DNA: TGTGCCAGCAGCCACACTCTGGGTCCCTACGAGCAGTACTTC
CDR3 protein: CASSHTLGPYEQYF

D gene: NA
J gene: TRBJ2-7
clone size: NA
V gene: TRBV15
CDR3 DNA: TGTGCCACCAGCCGCAATCTAGGAACCTACGAGCAGTACTTC
CDR3 protein: CATSRNLGTYEQYF

D gene: NA
J gene: TRBJ2-6
clone size: few
V gene: TRBV15
CDR3 DNA: TGTGCCAGCAGGCGCTCTGGGGCCAACGTCCTGACTTTC
CDR3 protein: CASRRSGANVLTF

D gene: TRBD1
J gene: TRBJ1-4
clone size: NA
V gene: TRBV28
CDR3 DNA: TGTGCCAGCAGTTTTGTGACAGGGGGCGATGAAAAACTGTTTTTT
CDR3 protein: CASSFVTGGDEKLFF

D gene: NA
J gene: TRBJ2-1
clone size: NA
V gene: TRBV6-5
CDR3 DNA: TGTGCCAGCACGGATAGCGGTACGGATGAGCAGTTCTTC
CDR3 protein: CASTDSGTDEQFF

D gene: NA
J gene: TRBJ2-1
clone size: NA
V gene: TRBV7-9
CDR3 DNA: TGTGCCAGCAGCTACCCCGGGGGATTGCCCTACAATGAGCAGTTCTTC
CDR3 protein: CASSYPGGLPYNEQFF

D gene: TRBD1
J gene: TRBJ2-3
clone size: NA
V gene: TRBV19
CDR3 DNA: TGTGCCAGTAGTATCCGTCCCGGGACAGGGGCCACAGATACGCAGTATTTT
CDR3 protein: CASSIRPGTGATDTQYF

D gene: TRBD1
J gene: TRBJ2-1
clone size: NA
V gene: TRBV6-1
CDR3 DNA: TGTGCCAGCAGTGACGCGGGACAGGGGACAAGGAATGAGCAGTTCTTC
CDR3 protein: CASSDAGQGTRNEQFF

D gene: TRBD2
J gene: TRBJ2-2
clone size: NA
V gene: TRBV4-2
CDR3 DNA: TGTGCCAGCAGCGACGGGACTAGGATCACCGGGGAGCTGTTTTTT
CDR3 protein: CASSDGTRITGELFF

D gene: NA
J gene: TRBJ2-1
clone size: NA
V gene: TRBV15
CDR3 DNA: TGTGCCACCAGCAGAGCAATAGGGGAGAATGAGCAGTTCTTC
CDR3 protein: CATSRAIGENEQFF

D gene: NA
J gene: TRBJ2-1
clone size: NA
V gene: TRBV9
CDR3 DNA: TGTGCCAGCAGCGTAGGAGAGGGGCCTTACAATGAGCAGTTCTTC
CDR3 protein: CASSVGEGPYNEQFF

D gene: NA
J gene: TRBJ1-5
clone size: once
V gene: TRBV6-1
CDR3 DNA: TGTGCCAGCAGTGATCAGCTATATAGCAATCAGCCCCAGCATTTT
CDR3 protein: CASSDQLYSNQPQHF

D gene: NA
J gene: TRBJ2-1
clone size: NA
V gene: TRBV5-5
CDR3 DNA: TGTGCCAGCAGCCAGAGATCCCTTGGAACCTACAATGAGCAGTTCTTC
CDR3 protein: CASSQRSLGTYNEQFF

D gene: TRBD2
J gene: TRBJ2-7
clone size: NA
V gene: TRBV5-6
CDR3 DNA: TGTGCCAGCAGATTCTGGGAGGGTATTTACGAGCAGTACTTC
CDR3 protein: CASRFWEGIYEQYF

D gene: NA
J gene: TRBJ1-1
clone size: few
V gene: TRBV2
CDR3 DNA: TGTGCCAGCAGATTGGGCTACCTGGGAAGCACTGAAGCTTTCTTT
CDR3 protein: CASRLGYLGSTEAFF

D gene: NA
J gene: TRBJ1-1
clone size: once
V gene: TRBV28
CDR3 DNA: TGTGCCAGCAGTTCCATTAGCAGAACCGAAGCTTTCTTT
CDR3 protein: CASSSISRTEAFF

D gene: NA
J gene: TRBJ2-7
clone size: NA
V gene: TRBV10-1
CDR3 DNA: TGCGCCAGCAGTGAGTCAGGGTCGGGGGAGCAGTACTTC
CDR3 protein: CASSESGSGEQYF

D gene: TRBD1
J gene: TRBJ2-7
clone size: NA
V gene: TRBV18
CDR3 DNA: TGTGCCAGCTCGCCAGGGAACAGGGGCAACTACGAGCAGTACTTC
CDR3 protein: CASSPGNRGNYEQYF

D gene: NA
J gene: TRBJ2-7
clone size: NA
V gene: TRBV9
CDR3 DNA: TGTGCCAGCAGCGTAGAGGGCGGAAGCTCCTACGAGCAGTACTTC
CDR3 protein: CASSVEGGSSYEQYF

D gene: NA
J gene: TRBJ1-2
clone size: NA
V gene: TRBV7-8
CDR3 DNA: TGTGCCAGCAGCTTAGACGGCTATGGCTACACCTTC
CDR3 protein: CASSLDGYGYTF

D gene: NA
J gene: TRBJ2-7
clone size: NA
V gene: TRBV6-6
CDR3 DNA: TGTGCCAGCAGTTATCGACAGGGAGGCGAGCAGTACTTC
CDR3 protein: CASSYRQGGEQYF

D gene: NA
J gene: TRBJ2-2
clone size: few
V gene: TRBV4-1
CDR3 DNA: TGCGCCAGCAGCCCCAGCACAGCGAACACCGGGGAGCTGTTTTTT
CDR3 protein: CASSPSTANTGELFF

D gene: NA
J gene: TRBJ1-4
clone size: once
V gene: TRBV18
CDR3 DNA: TGTGCCAGCTCAATAGGCGGACCGCAGGAAAAACTGTTTTTT
CDR3 protein: CASSIGGPQEKLFF

D gene: TRBD1
J gene: TRBJ1-1
clone size: once
V gene: TRBV2
CDR3 DNA: TGTGCCAGCATCGCCGACAGGGACACTGAAGCTTTCTTT
CDR3 protein: CASIADRDTEAFF

D gene: NA
J gene: TRBJ2-1
clone size: NA
V gene: TRBV5-4
CDR3 DNA: TGTGCCAGCAGCTTGGGTAGCGGAACCTACAATGAGCAGTTCTTC
CDR3 protein: CASSLGSGTYNEQFF

D gene: TRBD2
J gene: TRBJ2-1
clone size: NA
V gene: TRBV15
CDR3 DNA: TGTGCCACCAGCAGAGAGGGGGGGGAGGTCGGGCAGTTCTTC
CDR3 protein: CATSREGGEVGQFF

D gene: NA
J gene: TRBJ1-1
clone size: NA
V gene: TRBV28
CDR3 DNA: TGTGCCAGCAGTTTAGGGTACGGCAACACTGAAGCTTTCTTT
CDR3 protein: CASSLGYGNTEAFF

D gene: NA
J gene: TRBJ2-5
clone size: NA
V gene: TRBV11-2
CDR3 DNA: TGTGCCAGCAGCTTAGATCAAGAGACCCAGTACTTC
CDR3 protein: CASSLDQETQYF